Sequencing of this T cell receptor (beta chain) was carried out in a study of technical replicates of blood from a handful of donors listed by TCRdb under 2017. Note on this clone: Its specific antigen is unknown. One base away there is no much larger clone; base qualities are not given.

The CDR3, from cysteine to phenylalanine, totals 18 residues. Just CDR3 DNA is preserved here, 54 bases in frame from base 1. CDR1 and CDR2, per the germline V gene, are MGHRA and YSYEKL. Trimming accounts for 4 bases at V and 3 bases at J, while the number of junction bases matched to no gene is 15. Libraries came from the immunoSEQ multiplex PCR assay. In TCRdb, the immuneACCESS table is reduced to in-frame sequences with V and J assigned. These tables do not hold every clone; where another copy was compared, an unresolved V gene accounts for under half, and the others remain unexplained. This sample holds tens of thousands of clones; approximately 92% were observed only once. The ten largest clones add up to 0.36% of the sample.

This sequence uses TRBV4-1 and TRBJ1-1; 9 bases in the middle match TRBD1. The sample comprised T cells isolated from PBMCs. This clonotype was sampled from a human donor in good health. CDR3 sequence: CASSPGRGQGALHTEAFF. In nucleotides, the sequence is TGCGCCAGCAGCCCGGGTCGGGGACAGGGTGCCCTCCACACTGAAGCTTTCTTT.